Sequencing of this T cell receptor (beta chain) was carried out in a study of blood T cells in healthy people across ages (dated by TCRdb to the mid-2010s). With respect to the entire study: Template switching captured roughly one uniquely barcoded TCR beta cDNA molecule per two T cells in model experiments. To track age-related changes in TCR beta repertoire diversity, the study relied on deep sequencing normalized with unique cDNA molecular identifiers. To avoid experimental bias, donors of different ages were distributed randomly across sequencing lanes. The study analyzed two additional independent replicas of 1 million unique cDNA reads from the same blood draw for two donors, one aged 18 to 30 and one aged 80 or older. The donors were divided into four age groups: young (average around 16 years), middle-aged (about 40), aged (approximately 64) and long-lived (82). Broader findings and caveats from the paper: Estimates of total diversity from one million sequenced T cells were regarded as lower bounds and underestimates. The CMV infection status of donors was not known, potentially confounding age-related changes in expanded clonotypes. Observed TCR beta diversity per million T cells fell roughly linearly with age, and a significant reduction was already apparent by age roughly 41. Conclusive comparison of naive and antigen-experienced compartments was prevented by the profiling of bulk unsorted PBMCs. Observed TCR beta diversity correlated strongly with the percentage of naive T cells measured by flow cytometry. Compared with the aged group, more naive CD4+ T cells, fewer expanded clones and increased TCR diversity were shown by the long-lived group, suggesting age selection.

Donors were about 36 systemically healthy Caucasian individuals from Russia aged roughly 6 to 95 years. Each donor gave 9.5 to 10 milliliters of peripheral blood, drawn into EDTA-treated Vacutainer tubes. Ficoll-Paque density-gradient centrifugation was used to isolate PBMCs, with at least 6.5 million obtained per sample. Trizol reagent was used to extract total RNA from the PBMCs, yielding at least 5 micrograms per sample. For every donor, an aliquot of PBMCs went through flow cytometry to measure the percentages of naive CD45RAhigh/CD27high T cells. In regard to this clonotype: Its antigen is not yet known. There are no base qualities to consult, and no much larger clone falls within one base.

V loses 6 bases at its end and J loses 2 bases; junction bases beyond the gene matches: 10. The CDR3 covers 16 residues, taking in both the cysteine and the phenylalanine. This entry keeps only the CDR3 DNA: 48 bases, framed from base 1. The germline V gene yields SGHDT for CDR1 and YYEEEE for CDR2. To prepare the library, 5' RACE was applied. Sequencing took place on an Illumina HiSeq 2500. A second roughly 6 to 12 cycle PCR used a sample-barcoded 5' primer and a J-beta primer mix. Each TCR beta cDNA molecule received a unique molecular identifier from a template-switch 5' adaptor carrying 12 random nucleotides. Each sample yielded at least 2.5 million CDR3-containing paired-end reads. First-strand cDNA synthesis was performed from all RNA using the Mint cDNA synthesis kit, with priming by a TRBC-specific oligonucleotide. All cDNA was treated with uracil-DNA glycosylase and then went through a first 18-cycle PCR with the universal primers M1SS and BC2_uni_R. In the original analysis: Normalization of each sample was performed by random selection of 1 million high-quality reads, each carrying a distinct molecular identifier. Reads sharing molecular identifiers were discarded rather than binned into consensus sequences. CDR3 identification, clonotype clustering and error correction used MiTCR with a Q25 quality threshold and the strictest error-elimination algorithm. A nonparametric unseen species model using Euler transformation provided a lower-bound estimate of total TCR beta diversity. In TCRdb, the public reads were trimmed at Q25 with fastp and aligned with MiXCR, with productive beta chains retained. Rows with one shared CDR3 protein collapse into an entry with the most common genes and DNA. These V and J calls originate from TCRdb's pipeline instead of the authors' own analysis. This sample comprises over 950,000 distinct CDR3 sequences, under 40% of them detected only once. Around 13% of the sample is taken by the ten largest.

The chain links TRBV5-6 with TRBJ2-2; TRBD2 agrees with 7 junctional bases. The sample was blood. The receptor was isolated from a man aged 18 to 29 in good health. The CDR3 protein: CASILWASGNTGELFF. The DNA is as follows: TGTGCCAGCATACTTTGGGCTAGCGGTAACACCGGGGAGCTGTTTTTT. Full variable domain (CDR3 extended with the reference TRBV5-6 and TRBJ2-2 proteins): DAGVTQSPTHLIKTRGQQVTLRCSPKSGHDTVSWYQQALGQGPQFIFQYYEEEERQRGNFPDRFSGHQFPNYSSELNVNALLLGDSALYLCASILWASGNTGELFFGEGSRLTVL.